What follows are 8 T cell receptor beta chains derived from one specimen sequenced in a study of vaccination effects on CD4 cells after COVID-19. Expansion of antigen-specific CD4+ T cells with viral peptide pools was carried out by the ViraFEST assay before sequencing. Isolating CD4+ T cells followed less than 11 days of culture. Each participant was given two doses of one vaccine (BNT162b2 or mRNA-1273). These receptors' targets are unknown. TCRdb keeps only in-frame clones here, not all; method: immunoSEQ multiplex PCR. The table has tens of thousands of clones, roughly 74% seen once. This specimen was CD4+ T cells from PBMCs cultured with HCoV-229E spike peptides, taken after COVID-19 vaccination. The receptor set was obtained from a human donor who received a COVID-19 vaccine.

A single count supports this clone. The chain has TRBV3-1 (or the pseudogene TRBV3-2) and TRBJ1-2; no firm D call. The germline V gene has CDR1 LGHDT and CDR2 YNNKEL (reference sequence). The CDR3 is made up of 14 amino acids. Trimming removed 2 bases from V and 6 bases from J, with 13 bases in between. The CDR3 sequence: CASSQYGSWHGYTF. CDR3 DNA: TGTGCCAGCAGCCAATACGGCAGTTGGCATGGCTACACCTTC.

This clone was picked up a small number of times. The rearrangement links TRBV5-1 to TRBJ1-1, with D unresolved. Germline CDR1 is SGHRS and CDR2 is YFSETQ. V lost 2 bases, J lost 1 base, and 3 bases lay in between. This CDR3 has 12 amino acids. CDR3 nucleotide sequence: TGCGCCAGCAGCTTAGCGAACACTGAAGCTTTCTTT. It yields the protein CASSLANTEAFF.

The chain joins TRBV10-2 to TRBJ2-5; 7 bases align to TRBD2. The CDR3 sequence is 14 residues long. J gave up 2 bases and V 2 bases, and 2 bases lay outside the gene matches. Germline CDR1 WSHSY, CDR2 SAAADI. CDR3 in DNA: TGCGCCAGCAGTGAGCGGGGGGATCAAGAGACCCAGTACTTC. Protein: CASSERGDQETQYF.

V usage is TRBV5-1 and J usage is TRBJ2-5; 9 bases line up with TRBD2. Germline V gene lookup returns CDR1 SGHRS and CDR2 YFSETQ. V was pared by 2 bases and J by 2 bases, with 10 bases of the junction left unmatched. This CDR3 has 17 amino acids. The CDR3 sequence is CASSLARGGGVQETQYF. The CDR3 DNA is TGCGCCAGCAGCTTAGCGAGGGGCGGGGGGGTTCAAGAGACCCAGTACTTC.

About this clone: Its ends do not fully match the called genes, so a read error is possible. The chain recombines TRBV25-1 with TRBJ2-1; D is uncertain. CDR3 length equals 12 residues. Germline V gives CDR1 MGHDK, CDR2 SYGVNS. The CDR3 is CASSEYGSGTVF. The CDR3 DNA is TGTGCCAGCAGTGAATACGGGTCAGGCACAGTCTTC.

The CDR3 region is CASSQDRRETQYF. Written as DNA, the CDR3 is TGTGCCAGCAGCCAGGACAGGAGAGAGACCCAGTACTTC. This rearrangement joins TRBV7-3 to TRBJ2-5; 7 bases fit TRBD1. CDR3 length: 13 amino acids. The V and J ends lost 5 bases and 4 bases, in that order; junction bases with no gene match: 4. The germline CDR1 and CDR2 sequences are SGHTA and FQGTGA.

This chain joins TRBV9 and TRBJ2-1, with TRBD2 matching over 13 bases. Germline assignment: CDR1 SGDLS and CDR2 YYNGEE. CDR3 length equals 16 residues. J was trimmed by 5 bases and V by 4 bases; bases with no gene match: 6. CDR3 amino acids: CASSSRLAGGDNEQFF. The CDR3 DNA sequence: TGTGCCAGCAGCTCGAGACTAGCGGGGGGCGACAATGAGCAGTTCTTC.

The chain uses TRBV6-5 and TRBJ2-5, with TRBD1 identical over 10 bases. The CDR3 length is 13 residues. Looked up from germline, CDR1 is MNHEY and CDR2 is SVGAGI. Trimming removed 3 bases from V and 8 bases from J; junction bases left unmatched: 3. The DNA of the CDR3 is TGTGCCAGCAGTTATGGGACAGGGGCCACCCAGTACTTC. Protein sequence: CASSYGTGATQYF.